This TCR beta chain is drawn from a study of cytomegalovirus exposure and HLA in healthy donors. Points from the study as a whole: Sequence variants that were highly shared formed a cluster that was likely a sequencing artifact. Rare TCR sequences dominated, though some public TCRs recurred in many donors. Cytomegalovirus association was listed for under 200 TCR beta chains.

Use of 60 Vbeta and 13 Jbeta primers characterized the PCR. Repertoires were generated with immunoSEQ multiplex PCR, while TCRdb's copy carries only in-frame clones and drops some. The table records tens of thousands of clones, about 77% of them present only once. About this clone: Its target is unknown.

Germline values: CDR1 MDHEN, CDR2 SYDVKM. V was shortened by 3 bases and J by 0 bases, with 9 bases between the two germline ends. The CDR3 sequence is 16 residues long. This clonotype was obtained from a male donor in good health and CMV-seropositive. The chain carries TRBV28 and TRBJ2-6; D is undetermined. What was sequenced was PBMCs. The CDR3 DNA follows: TGTGCCAGCAGTTTGGTGTTACTCTCTGGGGCCAACGTCCTGACTTTC. Encoded protein: CASSLVLLSGANVLTF.